The 14 T cell receptor beta chains in this list originate from one sample, sequenced in a study of cytomegalovirus exposure and HLA in healthy donors (dated by TCRdb to the late 2010s). The library was made by the immunoSEQ multiplex PCR assay. The multiplex PCR relied on a mix of 60 forward primers for TCR Vbeta segments and 13 reverse primers for TCR Jbeta segments. This is the immuneACCESS table as TCRdb keeps it, with only in-frame sequences that have V and J called. A part of the clones is gone; compared with another copy, unresolved V genes explain less than half, and the rest is unexplained. The sample yields roughly 160,000 clones; approximately 88% were counted once. The leading ten clones occupy roughly 1% of the sample. Sequencing used PBMCs. The receptors stem from a man in his thirties or forties in good health and CMV-seronegative.

V usage is TRBV5-1 and J usage is TRBJ2-1; TRBD2 matches at 12 bases. The V gene's germline CDR1 is SGHRS and CDR2 YFSETQ. V shed 0 bases and J 8 bases; nucleotides not matched to a gene: 3. The CDR3 contains 15 residues. The CDR3 nucleotides are TGCGCCAGCAGCTTGGGGACTAGCGGGGTAGATGAGCAGTTCTTC. Protein sequence: CASSLGTSGVDEQFF.

The chain links TRBV6-1 to TRBJ1-2, with 7 bases lining up with TRBD1. Germline loops: CDR1 MNHNS, CDR2 SASEGT. V trimming: 8 bases; J trimming: 4 bases; junction bases outside the gene matches: 13. The CDR3 runs 15 residues. This chain's CDR3 is CASQPTGISAYGYTF. The CDR3 DNA reads as TGTGCCAGCCAACCGACAGGGATCAGCGCCTATGGCTACACCTTC.

The J gene is TRBJ1-5, the V gene TRBV2; TRBD1 might be the D (5 bases). Germline V lookup: CDR1 SNHLY, CDR2 FYNNEI. The CDR3 is 19 residues long. V was pared by 4 bases and J by 4 bases, with 26 bases between. The CDR3 DNA reads TGTGCCAGCAGTGTCTCCCAGGGTGGTATTCTTGCCTCAAATCAGCCCCAGCATTTT. Encoded protein: CASSVSQGGILASNQPQHF.

The gene calls are TRBV5-1 and TRBJ1-1; unclear D gene. CDR3 length: 15 residues. Trimming took 0 bases from V and 1 from J, leaving 10 bases between them. From germline, CDR1 is SGHRS and CDR2 YFSETQ. CDR3 DNA sequence: TGCGCCAGCAGCTTGGGCGGGGTCGAGAACACTGAAGCTTTCTTT. Translating gives CASSLGGVENTEAFF. The full variable domain, rest sourced from reference TRBV5-1 and TRBJ1-1, is KAGVTQTPRYLIKTRGQQVTLSCSPISGHRSVSWYQQTPGQGLQFLFEYFSETQRNKGNFPGRFSGRQFSNSRSEMNVSTLELGDSALYLCASSLGGVENTEAFFGQGTRLTVV.

The rearrangement joins TRBV4-2 to TRBJ2-3; a weak D match, TRBD2 (7 bases). This CDR3 contains 20 residues. The V gene lost 0 bases and the J gene lost 4 bases, with 26 bases spanning the gap. The germline gives CDR1 LGHNA, CDR2 YNFKEQ. Written as DNA, the CDR3 is TGTGCCAGCAGCCAAGATCCCCGGGGGGCGGTAGCGGCCGTCTCAGATACGCAGTATTTT. The encoded protein is CASSQDPRGAVAAVSDTQYF.

This rearrangement joins TRBV10-3 to TRBJ2-2, with D possibly being TRBD1 (6 bases). The V end lost 6 bases, the J end lost 1 base, and 15 bases lay between the germline ends. CDR1 ENHRY and CDR2 SYGVKD come from the germline V gene. This CDR3 has 16 amino acids. The CDR3: CAIRDDRRRNTGELFF. In nucleotides, the CDR3 is TGTGCCATCAGGGACGACAGGCGACGGAACACCGGGGAGCTGTTTTTT.

This clone showed up just once. The DNA for the CDR3 is TGTGCCAGCAGCTTAGTGACTGGGTTCGACGAGCAGTACTTC. Translation gives CASSLVTGFDEQYF. The rearrangement uses TRBV7-8 and TRBJ2-7; D is undetermined. V was trimmed by 1 base and J by 5 bases, leaving 12 bases between them. Germline CDR1 reads SGHVS; CDR2 reads FQNEAQ. The CDR3 spans 14 residues. The full variable domain, completed using reference TRBV7-8 and TRBJ2-7, is GAGVSQSPRYKVAKRGQDVALRCDPISGHVSLFWYQQALGQGPEFLTYFQNEAQLDKSGLPSDRFFAERPEGSVSTLKIQRTQQEDSAVYLCASSLVTGFDEQYFGPGTRLTVT.

The DNA for the CDR3 is TGTGCCAGCAGTTTTTTAGCTAGCGGGAGAGGAGATACGCAGTATTTT. Residues: CASSFLASGRGDTQYF. This chain uses TRBV27 with TRBJ2-3; 10 bases are shared with TRBD2. Unmatched junction bases numbered 8, after V lost 3 bases and J lost 5 bases. This CDR3 comprises 16 residues. Germline CDR1 is MNHEY and CDR2 is SMNVEV (reference sequence).

This clone appeared a single time. The chain carries TRBV5-1 and TRBJ2-2, with no clear D. Trimming removed 0 bases at V and 6 bases at J, with 12 bases between. The CDR3 contains 15 residues. Germline V gene lookup returns CDR1 SGHRS and CDR2 YFSETQ. The CDR3 reads CASSLALGSSGELFF. DNA of the CDR3: TGCGCCAGCAGCTTGGCCTTGGGTAGCTCCGGGGAGCTGTTTTTT.

The chain couples TRBV10-3 to TRBJ2-5; 9 bases match TRBD1. V lost 11 bases and J lost 1; bases outside the gene matches: 17. Germline lookup yields CDR1 ENHRY and CDR2 SYGVKD. The CDR3 has 17 amino acids. The CDR3 reads CASKATGGSFPQETQYF. The CDR3 DNA is TGTGCCTCCAAGGCCACAGGGGGCTCCTTTCCCCAAGAGACCCAGTACTTC.

This chain uses TRBV7-3 with TRBJ2-1, with TRBD2 identical over 8 bases. CDR3 length: 14 amino acids. V trimming: 4 bases; J trimming: 4 bases; junction bases outside the gene matches: 3. Germline V gene sequence: CDR1 SGHTA, CDR2 FQGTGA. The CDR3 DNA follows: TGTGCCAGCAGCTCAAGCGGGAGTTACAATGAGCAGTTCTTC. Translated: CASSSSGSYNEQFF. The variable domain in full, with the rest retrieved from reference TRBV7-3 and TRBJ2-1, is GAGVSQTPSNKVTEKGKYVELRCDPISGHTALYWYRQSLGQGPEFLIYFQGTGAADDSGLPNDRFFAVRPEGSVSTLKIQRTERGDSAVYLCASSSSGSYNEQFFGPGTRLTVL.

The chain links TRBV4-1 to TRBJ2-5; TRBD2 agrees at 8 bases. The germline V gene has CDR1 MGHRA and CDR2 YSYEKL. V dropped 1 base and J dropped 3; count of bases not matched to a gene: 4. The CDR3 runs 15 residues. CDR3 in amino acids: CASSQGAGEEETQYF. DNA for the CDR3: TGCGCCAGCAGCCAAGGAGCGGGAGAGGAAGAGACCCAGTACTTC.

V and J are TRBV9 and TRBJ1-1, with TRBD1 identical over 7 bases. V shed 0 bases, J shed 7 bases, and the junction held 6 bases outside the gene matches. This CDR3 is 14 amino acids long. Germline-derived CDR1 and CDR2 are SGDLS and YYNGEE. CDR3 bases: TGTGCCAGCAGCGTAGAACAGGGGTCTGTTGAAGCTTTCTTT. Protein sequence: CASSVEQGSVEAFF.

The V gene is TRBV7-2, the J gene TRBJ1-2; D is undetermined. Germline CDR1 is SGHTA and CDR2 is FQGNSA. Between the trimmed V and J ends, which lost 5 bases and 7 bases, there was a span of 14 bases. The length of the CDR3 is 13 residues. The CDR3 coding sequence is TGTGCCAGCAGCCTTAGTCAAGAACTTGGCTACACCTTC. Amino acids: CASSLSQELGYTF. Filled out from reference TRBV7-2 and TRBJ1-2, the complete variable domain reads GAGVSQSPSNKVTEKGKDVELRCDPISGHTALYWYRQSLGQGLEFLIYFQGNSAPDKSGLPSDRFSAERTGGSVSTLTIQRTQQEDSAVYLCASSLSQELGYTFGSGTRLTVV.